Here is one TCR beta chain with its context. The sample originates from a study of Ad26.COV2.S vaccination and SARS-CoV-2 variants. Across the whole study: Trial arm assignment for the donor was COV1001 Ad26.COV2.S. Administration of Ad26.COV2.S was intramuscular, either once or twice 56 days apart.

Treatment described: 15 to 20 received Ad26.COV2.S at low or high dose, single or two shots; about five received placebo; per-sample allocation not given. Samples were taken on day 63 after the first vaccine or placebo injection. Here immunoSEQ multiplex PCR was the method, and the copy in TCRdb shows in-frame clones only, minus some. The sample consists of approximately 240,000 clones, roughly 88% of them appearing once. The CDR3 consists of 17 residues. The V and J ends lost 6 bases and 3 bases, in that order; junction bases with no gene match: 11. Per germline, CDR1 SGHTA and CDR2 FQGNSA. The source is a person aged 18 to 65 who received the Ad26.COV2.S COVID-19 vaccine or a placebo. Sequenced material: peripheral blood, taken in a trial of Ad26.COV2.S vaccine versus placebo. The V and J genes are TRBV7-2 and TRBJ2-5, with TRBD2 matching over 12 bases. CDR3 region: CASSFLTRTSGKETQYF. For the CDR3, the DNA is TGTGCCAGCAGTTTTCTCACCCGGACTAGCGGGAAAGAGACCCAGTACTTC.